The 18 T cell receptor beta chains given below trace back to one sample, sequenced in a study of CD8+ T cells in alopecia areata. It was cDNA, reverse transcribed from extracted RNA, that served as the sequencing template. Sequencing was performed with immunoSEQ multiplex PCR; in TCRdb, only in-frame clones are kept and a portion is missing. The sample lists 180,000 or so clones; roughly 50% were seen once. Specified treatment: oral pan-JAK inhibitor, 5-10 mg twice daily. The input for sequencing was CD8+ T cells sorted from blood, taken at week 24, from a patient treated with tofacitinib. All receptors come from a human donor with alopecia areata.

This chain connects TRBV29-1 to TRBJ1-1; a weak D match, TRBD1 (6 bases). From germline, CDR1 is SQVTM and CDR2 ANQGSEA. Trimming cost V 7 bases and J 2 bases, with 14 bases left between them. The CDR3 contains 13 residues. CDR3 in amino acids: CSGATGLNTEAFF. CDR3 coding DNA: TGCAGCGGCGCAACAGGGTTAAACACTGAAGCTTTCTTT.

The chain combines TRBV15 with TRBJ2-3; 7 positions agree with TRBD2. CDR1 and CDR2 from the germline V gene are LNHNV and YYDKDF (reference sequence). The trim removed 4 bases at V and 2 bases at J, leaving 9 bases unmatched. This CDR3 comprises 16 residues. DNA of the CDR3: TGTGCCACCAGCACCCGTCGCGGGAGCCACACAGATACGCAGTATTTT. Translation: CATSTRRGSHTDTQYF.

The chain has TRBV27 and TRBJ1-1; no definite D call. Germline loops: CDR1 MNHEY, CDR2 SMNVEV (reference sequence). The CDR3 length is 14 residues. V lost 7 bases, J lost 0 bases, and 12 bases lay in between. CDR3 DNA sequence: TGTGCCAGCACCCCAACAGCTATGAACACTGAAGCTTTCTTT. Its protein is CASTPTAMNTEAFF.

The genes are TRBV14 and TRBJ1-2, with 9 nucleotides matching TRBD1. This CDR3 contains 14 residues. Germline V gene data show CDR1 as SGHDN and CDR2 as FVKESK. V gave up 4 bases and J gave up 5 bases; unmatched junction bases: 5. The CDR3 sequence: CASSPGTGYYGYTF. The DNA of the CDR3 is TGTGCCAGCAGCCCCGGGACAGGGTATTATGGCTACACCTTC. Full variable domain (remainder filled in from reference TRBV14 and TRBJ1-2): EAGVTQFPSHSVIEKGQTVTLRCDPISGHDNLYWYRRVMGKEIKFLLHFVKESKQDESGMPNNRFLAERTGGTYSTLKVQPAELEDSGVYFCASSPGTGYYGYTFGSGTRLTVV.

The chain has TRBV30 and TRBJ1-1; tentative D call: TRBD1 (6 bases). V gave up 2 bases and J gave up 1 base, with 8 bases separating them. The CDR3 is 13 residues long. From germline, CDR1 is GTSNPN and CDR2 SVGIG (reference sequence). CDR3 bases: TGTGCCTGGAGTATGACAGGGAACACTGAAGCTTTCTTT. Amino acids: CAWSMTGNTEAFF.

The gene calls are TRBV9 and TRBJ1-5; TRBD1 is a possible D gene (5 bases). Germline V lookup: CDR1 SGDLS, CDR2 YYNGEE. The CDR3 is made up of 14 amino acids. V lost 4 bases and J 0 bases, leaving 8 bases between the germline ends. Here the CDR3 DNA reads TGTGCCAGCAGCCCCGGGACTAGCAATCAGCCCCAGCATTTT. This encodes CASSPGTSNQPQHF.

This chain uses TRBV9 with TRBJ2-7, with TRBD2 matching 12 bases. The CDR3 totals 15 residues. CDR1 and CDR2 from the germline V gene are SGDLS and YYNGEE. J gave up 3 bases and V 3 bases, and 4 bases lay outside the gene matches. The DNA of the CDR3 is TGTGCCAGCAGCGGCGGACTAGCGGGGAACTACGAGCAGTACTTC. This encodes CASSGGLAGNYEQYF.

The chain recombines TRBV9 with TRBJ1-2; D remains ambiguous. This CDR3 comprises 13 residues. Trimming shortened V by 5 bases and J by 7 bases, and 15 bases separated the two germline ends. The germline V gene has CDR1 SGDLS and CDR2 YYNGEE. CDR3 in amino acids: CASSDPPAGGYTF. The CDR3 DNA is TGTGCCAGCAGTGACCCCCCTGCGGGTGGCTACACCTTC. Looking up the rest from reference TRBV9 and TRBJ1-2 gives the full variable domain: DSGVTQTPKHLITATGQRVTLRCSPRSGDLSVYWYQQSLDQGLQFLIQYYNGEERAKGNILERFSAQQFPDLHSELNLSSLELGDSALYFCASSDPPAGGYTFGSGTRLTVV.

The chain uses TRBV10-1 and TRBJ2-5; maybe TRBD1 (5 bases). The CDR3 runs to 14 residues. With 3 bases removed from V and 1 base from J, the gap between germline ends came to 9 bases. Germline assignment: CDR1 WNHNN and CDR2 SYGVQD (reference sequence). The CDR3 loop reads CASSEGVLQETQYF. CDR3 bases: TGCGCCAGCAGTGAAGGGGTACTCCAAGAGACCCAGTACTTC.

The genes are TRBV15 and TRBJ2-1, with TRBD2 matching over 8 bases. The CDR3 is 14 residues long. V shed 8 bases and J 0 bases; nucleotides not matched to a gene: 3. The germline V gene has CDR1 LNHNV and CDR2 YYDKDF (reference sequence). CDR3 protein: CATLAGSSYNEQFF. CDR3 in DNA: TGTGCCACCTTAGCGGGGAGCTCCTACAATGAGCAGTTCTTC.

This clone has only a few counts. The V and J genes are TRBV5-4 and TRBJ2-7; 11 bases map to TRBD2. The V segment lost 3 bases and the J segment 6 bases; nucleotides outside the gene matches: 8. The CDR3 is 15 amino acids. Per germline, CDR1 SGHNT and CDR2 YYREEE (reference sequence). CDR3 residues: CASSSGTSGSTEQYF. The CDR3 nucleotides read TGTGCCAGCAGCTCCGGGACTAGCGGATCAACCGAGCAGTACTTC.

The chain employs TRBV6-5 and TRBJ2-1, with D unclear. Trimming took 6 bases from V and 7 from J, leaving 10 bases between them. Germline CDR1 MNHEY, CDR2 SVGAGI. The CDR3 has 12 residues. CDR3 nucleotide sequence: TGTGCCAGCAGCGTCCAAGGGAATGAGCAGTTCTTC. It specifies CASSVQGNEQFF.

V and J are TRBV13 and TRBJ2-1; either TRBD1 or TRBD2 may fit D (6 bases each). Trimming took 5 bases from V and 7 from J, leaving 21 bases between them. The CDR3 consists of 16 residues. The germline V gene has CDR1 PRHDT and CDR2 FYEKMQ (reference sequence). CDR3 DNA: TGTGCCAGCAGCAACCCAGGGGCCCACCGGGAGAATGAGCAGTTCTTC. Amino acids: CASSNPGAHRENEQFF.

This chain links TRBV29-1 with TRBJ1-2; TRBD1 matches 7 bases. This CDR3 has 12 amino acids. Per the germline V gene, CDR1 is SQVTM and CDR2 is ANQGSEA. The junction had 6 bases not matched to a gene; V was cut back by 6 bases and J by 5 bases. The CDR3 bases are TGCAGCGTCGCTTCAGGGGGTTATGGCTACACCTTC. Translated: CSVASGGYGYTF.

This chain links TRBV27 with TRBJ1-2, with TRBD1 identical over 8 bases. Germline V CDR1 and CDR2: MNHEY, SMNVEV (reference sequence). Trimming removed 0 bases from V and 8 bases from J; junction bases left unmatched: 8. CDR3 size: 15 residues. CDR3 residues: CASSLSMTGARGYTF. As DNA, the CDR3 is TGTGCCAGCAGTTTATCCATGACAGGGGCTCGCGGCTACACCTTC.

The chain uses TRBV30 and TRBJ2-2, with D perhaps TRBD1 (5 bases). The CDR3 totals 12 residues. Between the trimmed V and J ends, which lost 6 bases and 4 bases, there was a span of 9 bases. Germline V CDR1 and CDR2: GTSNPN, SVGIG (reference sequence). CDR3 region: CACLQATGELFF. The CDR3 DNA reads as TGTGCCTGTTTACAGGCCACCGGGGAGCTGTTTTTT.

This clone has more than one count but fewer than ten. This chain joins TRBV27 and TRBJ2-7; TRBD1 matches 8 bases. V shed 6 bases and J 0 bases; nucleotides not matched to a gene: 1. This CDR3 comprises 13 residues. CDR1 and CDR2 from the germline V gene are MNHEY and SMNVEV (reference sequence). The CDR3 nucleotides are TGTGCCAGCAGAGGACAGGGCTCCTACGAGCAGTACTTC. Its translation: CASRGQGSYEQYF.

The V gene is TRBV11-3, the J gene TRBJ2-1; no definite D call. The CDR3 is 12 amino acids. V gave up 1 base and J gave up 7 bases, with 5 bases separating them. Germline CDR1 and CDR2: SGHNT and YENEEA. The CDR3 sequence is CASSLAGNEQFF. The DNA for the CDR3 is TGTGCCAGCAGCTTAGCCGGAAATGAGCAGTTCTTC.